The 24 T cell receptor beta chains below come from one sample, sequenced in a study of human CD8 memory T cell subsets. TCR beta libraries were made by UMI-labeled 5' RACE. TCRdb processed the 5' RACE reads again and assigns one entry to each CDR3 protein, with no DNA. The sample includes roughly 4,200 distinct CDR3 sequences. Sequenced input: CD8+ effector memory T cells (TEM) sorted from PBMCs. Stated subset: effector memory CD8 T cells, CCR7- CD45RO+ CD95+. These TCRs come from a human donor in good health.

CDR3 sequence reads: CASSLEAGLDTQYF. This chain joins TRBV5-1 and TRBJ2-3; TCRdb selects TRBD2, and the lack of DNA leaves this call unchecked. The CDR3 sequence is 14 residues long. The germline V gene encodes CDR1 SGHRS and CDR2 YFSETQ.

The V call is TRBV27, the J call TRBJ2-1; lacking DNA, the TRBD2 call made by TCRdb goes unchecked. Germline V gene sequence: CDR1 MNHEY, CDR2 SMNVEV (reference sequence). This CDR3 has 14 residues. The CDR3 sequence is CASRPFEGPGEQFF.

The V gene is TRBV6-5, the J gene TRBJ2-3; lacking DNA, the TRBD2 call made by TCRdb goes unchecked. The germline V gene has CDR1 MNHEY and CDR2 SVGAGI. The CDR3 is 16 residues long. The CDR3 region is CASSLSSGSGADTQYF.

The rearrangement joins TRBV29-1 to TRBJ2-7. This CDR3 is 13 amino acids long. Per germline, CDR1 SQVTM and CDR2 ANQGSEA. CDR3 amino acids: CSAILSEPYEQYF.

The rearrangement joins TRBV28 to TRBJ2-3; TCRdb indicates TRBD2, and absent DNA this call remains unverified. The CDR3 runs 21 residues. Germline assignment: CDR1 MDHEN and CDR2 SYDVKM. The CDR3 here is CASSSNIWDRELASSTDTQYF.

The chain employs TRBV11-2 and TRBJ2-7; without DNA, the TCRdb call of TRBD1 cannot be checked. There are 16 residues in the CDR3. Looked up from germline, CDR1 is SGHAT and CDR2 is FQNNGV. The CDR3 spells CASSRTGTGEWYEQYF.

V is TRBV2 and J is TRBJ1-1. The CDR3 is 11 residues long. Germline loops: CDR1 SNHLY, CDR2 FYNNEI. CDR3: CASRLNTEAFF.

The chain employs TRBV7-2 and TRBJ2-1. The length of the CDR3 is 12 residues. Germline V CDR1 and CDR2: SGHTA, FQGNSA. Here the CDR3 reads CASSLLINEQFF.

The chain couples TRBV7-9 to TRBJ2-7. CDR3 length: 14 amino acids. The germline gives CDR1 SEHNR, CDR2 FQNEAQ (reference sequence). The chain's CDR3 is CASSQEGTSYEQYF.

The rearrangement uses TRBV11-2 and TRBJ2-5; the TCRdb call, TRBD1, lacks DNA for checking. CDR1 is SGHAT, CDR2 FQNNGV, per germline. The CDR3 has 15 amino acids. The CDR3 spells CASSIMGGGRETQYF.

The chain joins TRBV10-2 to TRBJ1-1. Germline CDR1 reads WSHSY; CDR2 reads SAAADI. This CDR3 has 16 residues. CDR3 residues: CASKVFLETGNTEAFF.

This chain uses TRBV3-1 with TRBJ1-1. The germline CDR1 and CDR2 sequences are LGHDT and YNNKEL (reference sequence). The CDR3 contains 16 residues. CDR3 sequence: CASSQPGIGLNTEAFF.

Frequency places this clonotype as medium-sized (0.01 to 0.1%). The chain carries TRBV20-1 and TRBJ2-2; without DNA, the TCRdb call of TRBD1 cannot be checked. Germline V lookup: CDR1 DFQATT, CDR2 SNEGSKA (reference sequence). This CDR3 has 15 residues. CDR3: CSARGTGGDTGELFF.

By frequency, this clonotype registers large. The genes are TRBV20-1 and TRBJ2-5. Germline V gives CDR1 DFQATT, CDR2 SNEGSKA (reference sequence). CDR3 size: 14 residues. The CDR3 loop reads CSAREASIVETQYF.

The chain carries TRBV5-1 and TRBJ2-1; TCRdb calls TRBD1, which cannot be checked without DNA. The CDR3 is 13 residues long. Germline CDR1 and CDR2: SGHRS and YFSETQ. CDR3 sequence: CASSFEQGNEQFF.

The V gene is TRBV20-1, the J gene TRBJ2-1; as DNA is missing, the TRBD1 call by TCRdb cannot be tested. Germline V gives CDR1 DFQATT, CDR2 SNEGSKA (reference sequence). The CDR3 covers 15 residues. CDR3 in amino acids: CSAILRGEEYNEQFF.

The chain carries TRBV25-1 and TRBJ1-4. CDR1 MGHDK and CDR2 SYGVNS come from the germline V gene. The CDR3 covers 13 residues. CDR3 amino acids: CASSEYGGEKLFF.

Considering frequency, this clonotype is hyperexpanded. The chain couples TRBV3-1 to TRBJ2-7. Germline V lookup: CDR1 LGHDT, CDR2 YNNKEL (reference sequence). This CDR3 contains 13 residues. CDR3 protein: CASSFGDSYEQYF.

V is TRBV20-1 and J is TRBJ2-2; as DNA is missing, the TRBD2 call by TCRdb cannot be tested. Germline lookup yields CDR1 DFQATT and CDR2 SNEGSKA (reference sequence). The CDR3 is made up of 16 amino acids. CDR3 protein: CSAREGLAGDTGELFF.

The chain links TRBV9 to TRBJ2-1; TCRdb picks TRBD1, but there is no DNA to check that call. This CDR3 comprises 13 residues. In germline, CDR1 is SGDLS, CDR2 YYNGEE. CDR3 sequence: CASSPPSADEQFF.

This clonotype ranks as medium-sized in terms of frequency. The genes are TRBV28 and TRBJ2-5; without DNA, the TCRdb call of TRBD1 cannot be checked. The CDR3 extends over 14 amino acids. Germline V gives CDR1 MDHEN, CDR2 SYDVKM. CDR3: CASSTWTGRETQYF.

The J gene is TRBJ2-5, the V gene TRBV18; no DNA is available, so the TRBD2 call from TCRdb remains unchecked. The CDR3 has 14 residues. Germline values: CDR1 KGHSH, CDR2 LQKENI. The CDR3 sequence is CASSPASQIKTQYF.

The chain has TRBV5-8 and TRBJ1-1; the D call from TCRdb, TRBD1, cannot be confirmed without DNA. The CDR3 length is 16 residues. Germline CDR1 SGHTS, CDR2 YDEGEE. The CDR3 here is CASSSPPQKGYTEAFF.

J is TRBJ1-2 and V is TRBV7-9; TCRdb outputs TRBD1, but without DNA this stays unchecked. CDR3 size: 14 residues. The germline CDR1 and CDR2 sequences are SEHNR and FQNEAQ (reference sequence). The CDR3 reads CASSPGGTRYGYTF.